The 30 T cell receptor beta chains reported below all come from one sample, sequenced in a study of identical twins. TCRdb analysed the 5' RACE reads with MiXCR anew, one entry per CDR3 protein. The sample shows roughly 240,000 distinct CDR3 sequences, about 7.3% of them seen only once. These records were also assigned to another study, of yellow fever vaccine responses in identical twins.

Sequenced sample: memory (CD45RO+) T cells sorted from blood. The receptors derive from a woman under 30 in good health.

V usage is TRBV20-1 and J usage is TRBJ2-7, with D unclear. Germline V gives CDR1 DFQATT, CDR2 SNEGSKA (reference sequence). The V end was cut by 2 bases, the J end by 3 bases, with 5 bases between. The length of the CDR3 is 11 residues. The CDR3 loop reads CSARIDYEQYF. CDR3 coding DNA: TGCAGTGCTAGAATTGACTACGAGCAGTACTTC.

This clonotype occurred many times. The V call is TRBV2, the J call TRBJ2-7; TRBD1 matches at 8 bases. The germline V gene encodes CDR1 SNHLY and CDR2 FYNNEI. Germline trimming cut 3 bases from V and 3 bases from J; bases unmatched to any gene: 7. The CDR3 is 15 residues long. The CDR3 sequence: CASSDQTGGFYEQYF. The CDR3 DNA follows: TGTGCCAGCAGTGACCAAACAGGGGGGTTCTACGAGCAGTACTTC. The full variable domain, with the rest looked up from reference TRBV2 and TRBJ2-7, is EPEVTQTPSHQVTQMGQEVILRCVPISNHLYFYWYRQILGQKVEFLVSFYNNEISEKSEIFDDQFSVERPDGSNFTLKIRSTKLEDSAMYFCASSDQTGGFYEQYFGPGTRLTVT.

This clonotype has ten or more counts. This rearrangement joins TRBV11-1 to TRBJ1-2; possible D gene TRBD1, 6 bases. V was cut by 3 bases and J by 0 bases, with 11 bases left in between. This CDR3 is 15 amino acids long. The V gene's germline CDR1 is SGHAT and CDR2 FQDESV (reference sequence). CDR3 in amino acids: CASSFQGSANYGYTF. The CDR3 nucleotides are TGTGCCAGCAGCTTTCAGGGGTCGGCTAACTATGGCTACACCTTC.

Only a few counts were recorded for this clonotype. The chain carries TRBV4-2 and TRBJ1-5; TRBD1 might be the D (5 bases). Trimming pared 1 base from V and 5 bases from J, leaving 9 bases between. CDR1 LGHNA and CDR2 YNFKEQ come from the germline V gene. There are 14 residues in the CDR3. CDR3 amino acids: CASSQVGTYQPQHF. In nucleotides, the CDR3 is TGTGCCAGCAGCCAAGTGGGGACTTATCAGCCCCAGCATTTT.

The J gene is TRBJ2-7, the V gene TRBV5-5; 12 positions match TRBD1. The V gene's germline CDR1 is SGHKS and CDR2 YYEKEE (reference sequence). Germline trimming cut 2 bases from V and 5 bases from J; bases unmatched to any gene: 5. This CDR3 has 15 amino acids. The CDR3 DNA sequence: TGTGCCAGCAGCTTTTGGGGACAGGGGGCCGACGAGCAGTACTTC. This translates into CASSFWGQGADEQYF. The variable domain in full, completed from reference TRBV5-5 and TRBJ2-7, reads DAGVTQSPTHLIKTRGQQVTLRCSPISGHKSVSWYQQVLGQGPQFIFQYYEKEERGRGNFPDRFSARQFPNYSSELNVNALLLGDSALYLCASSFWGQGADEQYFGPGTRLTVT.

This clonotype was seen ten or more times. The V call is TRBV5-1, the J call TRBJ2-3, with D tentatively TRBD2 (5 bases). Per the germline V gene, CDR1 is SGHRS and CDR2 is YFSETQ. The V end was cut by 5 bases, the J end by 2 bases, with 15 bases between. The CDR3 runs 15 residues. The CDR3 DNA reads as TGCGCCAGCAGTTGGGAGTTGCATCCCACAGATACGCAGTATTTT. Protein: CASSWELHPTDTQYF.

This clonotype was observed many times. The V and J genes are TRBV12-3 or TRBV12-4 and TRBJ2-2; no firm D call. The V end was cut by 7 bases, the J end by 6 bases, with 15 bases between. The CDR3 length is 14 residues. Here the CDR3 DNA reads TGTGCCAGCATCCTGGAACGAAGTGCCGGGGAGCTGTTTTTT. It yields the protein CASILERSAGELFF.

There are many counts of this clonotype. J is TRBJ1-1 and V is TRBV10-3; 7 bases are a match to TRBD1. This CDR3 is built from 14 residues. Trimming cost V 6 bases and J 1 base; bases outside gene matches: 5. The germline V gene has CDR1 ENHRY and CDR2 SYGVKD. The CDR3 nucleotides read TGTGCCATCAGCGCGGGACAGAAGAACACTGAAGCTTTCTTT. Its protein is CAISAGQKNTEAFF.

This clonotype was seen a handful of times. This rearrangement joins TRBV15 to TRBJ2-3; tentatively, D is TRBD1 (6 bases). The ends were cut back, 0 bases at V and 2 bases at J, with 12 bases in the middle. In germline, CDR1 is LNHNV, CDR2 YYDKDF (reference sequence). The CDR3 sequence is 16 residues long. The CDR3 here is CATSRDYRESTDTQYF. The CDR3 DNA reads TGTGCCACCAGCAGAGATTACAGGGAATCCACAGATACGCAGTATTTT.

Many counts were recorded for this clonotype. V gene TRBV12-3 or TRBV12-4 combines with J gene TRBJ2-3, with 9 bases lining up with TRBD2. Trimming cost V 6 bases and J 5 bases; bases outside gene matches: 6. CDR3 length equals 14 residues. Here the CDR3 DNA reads TGTGCCAGCAGACTTAGCGGGAGACAAGATACGCAGTATTTT. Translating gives CASRLSGRQDTQYF.

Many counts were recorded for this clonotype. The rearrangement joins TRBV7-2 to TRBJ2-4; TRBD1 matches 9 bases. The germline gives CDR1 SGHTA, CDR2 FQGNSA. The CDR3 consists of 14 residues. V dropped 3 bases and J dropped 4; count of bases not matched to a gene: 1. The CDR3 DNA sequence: TGTGCCAGCAGCTTGGGACAGGGAAAAAACATTCAGTACTTC. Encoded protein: CASSLGQGKNIQYF.

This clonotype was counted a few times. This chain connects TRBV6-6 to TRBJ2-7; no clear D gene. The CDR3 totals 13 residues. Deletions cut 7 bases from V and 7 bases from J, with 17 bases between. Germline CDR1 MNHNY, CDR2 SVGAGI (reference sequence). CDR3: CASTPRGPKEQYF. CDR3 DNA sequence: TGTGCCAGCACCCCTCGAGGCCCGAAGGAGCAGTACTTC.

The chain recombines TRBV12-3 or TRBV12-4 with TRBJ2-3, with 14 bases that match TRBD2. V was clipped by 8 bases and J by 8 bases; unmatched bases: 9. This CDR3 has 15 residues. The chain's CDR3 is CASASTSGGAGTQYF. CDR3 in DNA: TGTGCCAGCGCATCGACTAGCGGGGGGGCCGGTACGCAGTATTTT.

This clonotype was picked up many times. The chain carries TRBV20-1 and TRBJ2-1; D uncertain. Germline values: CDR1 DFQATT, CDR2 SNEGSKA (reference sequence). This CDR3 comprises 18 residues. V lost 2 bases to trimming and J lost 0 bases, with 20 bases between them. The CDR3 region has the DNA TGCAGTGCTAGACCGACTCCCGACCGCACAAGCTCCTACAATGAGCAGTTCTTC. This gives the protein CSARPTPDRTSSYNEQFF.

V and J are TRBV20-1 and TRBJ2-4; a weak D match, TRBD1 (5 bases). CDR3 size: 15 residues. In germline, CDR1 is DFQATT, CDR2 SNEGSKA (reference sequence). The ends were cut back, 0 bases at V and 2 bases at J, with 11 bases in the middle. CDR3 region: CSAREGRQPKNIQYF. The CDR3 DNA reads TGCAGTGCTAGAGAGGGAAGACAGCCCAAAAACATTCAGTACTTC.

The CDR3 region is CASRRINQPQHF. CDR3 DNA sequence: TGTGCCAGCAGGAGGATTAATCAGCCCCAGCATTTT. V and J are TRBV2 and TRBJ1-5, with no clear D. V was shortened by 6 bases and J by 4 bases, with 7 bases between the two germline ends. Germline V gives CDR1 SNHLY, CDR2 FYNNEI. The CDR3 runs to 12 residues.

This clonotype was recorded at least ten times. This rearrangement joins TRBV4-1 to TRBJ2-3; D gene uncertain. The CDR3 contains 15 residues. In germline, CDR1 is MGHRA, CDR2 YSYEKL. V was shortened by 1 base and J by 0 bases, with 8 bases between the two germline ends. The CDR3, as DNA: TGCGCCAGCAGCCAAGTCGGGTTGAGCACAGATACGCAGTATTTT. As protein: CASSQVGLSTDTQYF.

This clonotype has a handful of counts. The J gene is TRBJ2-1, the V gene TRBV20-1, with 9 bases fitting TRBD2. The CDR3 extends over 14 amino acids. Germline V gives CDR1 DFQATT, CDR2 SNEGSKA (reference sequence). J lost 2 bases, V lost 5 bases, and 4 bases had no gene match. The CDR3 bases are TGCAGTGCTCAGACTAGCGGACCCTACAATGAGCAGTTCTTC. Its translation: CSAQTSGPYNEQFF.

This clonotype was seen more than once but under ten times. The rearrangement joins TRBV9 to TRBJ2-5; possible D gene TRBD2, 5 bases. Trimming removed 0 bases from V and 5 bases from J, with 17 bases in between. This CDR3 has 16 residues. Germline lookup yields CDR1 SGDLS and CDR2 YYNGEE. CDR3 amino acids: CASSVDPGGGGETQYF. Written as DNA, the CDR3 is TGTGCCAGCAGCGTAGATCCTGGAGGCGGCGGGGAGACCCAGTACTTC.

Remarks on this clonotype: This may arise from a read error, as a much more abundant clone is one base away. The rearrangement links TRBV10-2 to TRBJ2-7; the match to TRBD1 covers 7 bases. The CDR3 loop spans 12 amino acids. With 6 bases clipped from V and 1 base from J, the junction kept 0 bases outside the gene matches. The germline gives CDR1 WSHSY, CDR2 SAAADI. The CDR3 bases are TGCGCCAGCAGGGGACAGTCCTACGAGCAGTACTTC. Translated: CASRGQSYEQYF.

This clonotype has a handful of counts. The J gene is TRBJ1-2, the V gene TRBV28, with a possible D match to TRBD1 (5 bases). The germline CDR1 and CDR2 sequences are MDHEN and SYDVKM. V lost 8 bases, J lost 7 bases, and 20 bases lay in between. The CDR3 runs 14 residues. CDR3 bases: TGTGCCAGCGCAGAAGACAGCCGTTCGGGTGGCTACACCTTC. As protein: CASAEDSRSGGYTF.

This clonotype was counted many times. The CDR3 loop is CSVGLVAGVEQFF. The CDR3 DNA is TGCAGCGTTGGATTGGTGGCGGGAGTTGAGCAGTTCTTC. The chain recombines TRBV29-1 with TRBJ2-1; 7 bases align to TRBD2. V shed 4 bases, J shed 9 bases, and the junction held 9 bases outside the gene matches. The CDR3 is 13 residues long. Germline V gene sequence: CDR1 SQVTM, CDR2 ANQGSEA.

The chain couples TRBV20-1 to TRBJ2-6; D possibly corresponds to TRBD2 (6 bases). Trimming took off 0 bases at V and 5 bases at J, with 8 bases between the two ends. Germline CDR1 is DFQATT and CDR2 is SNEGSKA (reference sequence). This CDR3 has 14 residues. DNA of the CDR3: TGCAGTGCTAGAGAGGGAGGCTGGGCCAACGTCCTGACTTTC. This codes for CSAREGGWANVLTF.

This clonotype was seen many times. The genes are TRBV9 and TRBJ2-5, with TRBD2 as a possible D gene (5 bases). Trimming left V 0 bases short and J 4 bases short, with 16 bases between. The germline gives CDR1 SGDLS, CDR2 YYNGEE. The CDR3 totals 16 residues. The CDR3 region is CASSVGLQGGGETQYF. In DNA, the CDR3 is TGTGCCAGCAGCGTAGGCCTTCAAGGAGGCGGAGAGACCCAGTACTTC.

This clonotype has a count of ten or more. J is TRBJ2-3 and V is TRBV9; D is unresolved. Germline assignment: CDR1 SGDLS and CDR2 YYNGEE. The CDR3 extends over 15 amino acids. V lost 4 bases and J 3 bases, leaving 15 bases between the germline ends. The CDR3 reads CASSYRPKPTDTQYF. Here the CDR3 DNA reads TGTGCCAGCAGCTACCGACCCAAACCGACAGATACGCAGTATTTT.

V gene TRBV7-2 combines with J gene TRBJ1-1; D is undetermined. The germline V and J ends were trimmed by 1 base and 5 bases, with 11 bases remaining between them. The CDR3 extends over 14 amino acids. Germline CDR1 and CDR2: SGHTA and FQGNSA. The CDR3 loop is CASSLGNSRTEAFF. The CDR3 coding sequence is TGTGCCAGCAGCTTAGGGAATTCGAGGACTGAAGCTTTCTTT.

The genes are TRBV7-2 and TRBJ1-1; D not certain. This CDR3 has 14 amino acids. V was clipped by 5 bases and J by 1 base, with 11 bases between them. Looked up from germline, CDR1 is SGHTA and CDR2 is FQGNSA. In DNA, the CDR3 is TGTGCCAGCAGCCCCAAGGCAGGGAACACTGAAGCTTTCTTT. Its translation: CASSPKAGNTEAFF.

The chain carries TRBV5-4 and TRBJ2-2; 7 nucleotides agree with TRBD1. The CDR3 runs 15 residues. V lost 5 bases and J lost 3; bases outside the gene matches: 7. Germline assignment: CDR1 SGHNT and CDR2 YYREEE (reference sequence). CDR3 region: CASSPTGFDTGELFF. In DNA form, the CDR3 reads TGTGCCAGCAGTCCGACAGGGTTTGACACCGGGGAGCTGTTTTTT.

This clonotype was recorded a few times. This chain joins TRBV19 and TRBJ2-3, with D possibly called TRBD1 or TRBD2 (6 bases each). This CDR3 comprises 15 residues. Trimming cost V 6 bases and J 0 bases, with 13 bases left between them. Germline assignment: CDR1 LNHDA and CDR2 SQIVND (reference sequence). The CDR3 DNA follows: TGTGCCAGTAGCGTGAGGGGGACTAGCACAGATACGCAGTATTTT. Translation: CASSVRGTSTDTQYF.

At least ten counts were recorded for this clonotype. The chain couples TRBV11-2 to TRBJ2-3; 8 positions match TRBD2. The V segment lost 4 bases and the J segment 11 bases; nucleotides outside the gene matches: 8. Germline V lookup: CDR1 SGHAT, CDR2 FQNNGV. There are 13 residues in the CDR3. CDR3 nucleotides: TGTGCCAGCAGCTCCTCGACTAGCGCGGGGCAGTATTTT. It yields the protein CASSSSTSAGQYF.